Listed below are T cell receptor beta chains from one sample, sequenced in a study of OX40 agonist ivuxolimab in advanced cancers. Repertoires were generated with immunoSEQ multiplex PCR, while TCRdb's copy carries only in-frame clones and drops some. The table has approximately 70,000 clones, about 90% seen once. The sample was CD4+ or CD8+ T cells sorted from blood, taken in a trial of the OX40 agonist ivuxolimab. Source of these receptors: an adult with an advanced solid tumor such as melanoma, head and neck, liver or kidney cancer. CDR3s include the opening cysteine and the closing phenylalanine or tryptophan. Each record gives: CDR3 length, V gene, J gene, CDR3 protein.

15	TRBV6-5	TRBJ2-2	CASSYSGEGAGELFF
16	TRBV2	TRBJ2-1	CASSDSSASGINEQFF
13	TRBV11-1	TRBJ1-1	CASSPTGNTEAFF
12	TRBV6-7	TRBJ2-5	CASSYSGETQYF
15	TRBV6-1	TRBJ2-7	CASSDNRQASYEQYF
15	TRBV7-6	TRBJ2-5	CASSELAGVLETQYF
15	TRBV5-1	TRBJ2-1	CASSSEGLAYNEQFF
15	TRBV10-3	TRBJ1-1	CAISEPQVKNTEAFF
13	TRBV27	TRBJ2-1	CASSASSYNEQFF
15	TRBV4-3	TRBJ1-1	CASSQDWQGSTEAFF
15	TRBV14	TRBJ2-7	CASSLGQGGSYEQYF